This T cell receptor (beta chain) appears in the sequencing data of a study of neurological immune-mediated disorders. Each sorted-subset library came from 800,000 to 1,000,000 CD4+ or CD8+ T cells. The CDR3 loop spans 17 amino acids. V lost 1 base to trimming and J lost 0 bases, with 16 bases between them. The V gene's germline CDR1 is SGHTA and CDR2 FQGTGA. TCRdb called the 5' RACE reads again in MiXCR, with one record for every CDR3 protein. This table has 45,000 or so distinct CDR3 sequences, about 6% appearing once. This clonotype has ten or more counts. The chain uses TRBV7-3 and TRBJ2-7, with TRBD2 as a possible D gene (6 bases). The sequenced sample consisted of CD4+ T cells from blood. This receptor was taken from a woman aged 40 to 50 in good health. CDR3 loop: CASSLRGGSGFSYEQYF. The CDR3 coding sequence is TGTGCCAGCAGCTTAAGAGGAGGGAGTGGATTCTCCTACGAGCAGTACTTC.